The source of this T cell receptor (beta chain) is a study of T cell changes during pregnancy in multiple sclerosis (dated by TCRdb to the late 2010s). A note on the overall study: The study looked at changes in the T cell repertoire across pregnancy in women with multiple sclerosis.

About this clone: Its antigen is not yet known. No base quality values were provided; no much bigger clone lies one nucleotide off.

V loses 3 bases of germline sequence and J loses 2 bases, and the interval between the two ends is 10 bases. The CDR3 holds 14 amino acids from the cysteine to the phenylalanine. Just the 42-base CDR3 DNA is kept, in frame starting at base 1. CDR1 is given as LNHDA and CDR2 as SQIVND, both from the germline V gene (reference sequence). Libraries were prepared through the immunoSEQ multiplex PCR assay. The immuneACCESS repertoire file appears here via TCRdb, limited to in-frame rearrangements. These files lack a portion of the clones; in checked studies, under half of the deficit traces to unresolved V genes, and the cause of the others is not known. This sample comprises around 50,000 clones, approximately 95% of them detected only once. The ten largest account for under 7% of the sample.

Recombination linked TRBV19 to TRBJ1-2; the D gene is not confidently resolved. This specimen was CD8+ T cells from peripheral blood mononuclear cells, taken in the first trimester of pregnancy. This TCR derives from a female donor with multiple sclerosis, enrolled in a pregnancy study. The nucleotides are TGTGCCAGTAGTATCGCAGGATCCAACTATGGCTACACCTTC. Translated, this is CASSIAGSNYGYTF. Reference TRBV19 and TRBJ1-2 proteins supply the regions before and after the CDR3; the full variable domain is: DGGITQSPKYLFRKEGQNVTLSCEQNLNHDAMYWYRQDPGQGLRLIYYSQIVNDFQKGDIAEGYSVSREKKESFPLTVTSAQKNPTAFYLCASSIAGSNYGYTFGSGTRLTVV.